This T cell receptor beta chain was sequenced in a study of shared clonotypes between healthy human individuals. The overall study: Three CD4 naive, three CD4 memory, two CD8 naive and one CD8 memory plate were used per donor.

The count of this clone is one. No antigen is known for it. This CDR3 is built from 16 residues. With 0 bases clipped from V and 3 bases from J, the junction kept 8 bases outside the gene matches. CDR1 MNHEY and CDR2 SVGAGI come from the germline V gene. General study points: Across subsets, estimated richness was generally greater for naive than for memory populations. The sampled material consisted only of blood, and tissue repertoires are likely to differ. In contrast to clonotypes shared by all four donors, non-shared clonotypes had lower generation probabilities.

The table came from immunoSEQ multiplex PCR; TCRdb's copy has only in-frame clones and leaves some out. The sample has millions of clones; about 95% are singletons. Naive-designated CD8 cells lacked CD45RO, were positively enriched for CCR7, and omitted terminally differentiated effector memory CD45RA+ cells. The sample consisted of naive CD8+ T cells sorted from blood. The receptor's source is a man aged 18 to 30 in good health. The chain recombines TRBV6-5 with TRBJ2-7; 7 positions match TRBD1. The CDR3, as DNA: TGTGCCAGCAGTTACTCATCCGGACAGGAGTACTACGAGCAGTACTTC. Translation: CASSYSSGQEYYEQYF.